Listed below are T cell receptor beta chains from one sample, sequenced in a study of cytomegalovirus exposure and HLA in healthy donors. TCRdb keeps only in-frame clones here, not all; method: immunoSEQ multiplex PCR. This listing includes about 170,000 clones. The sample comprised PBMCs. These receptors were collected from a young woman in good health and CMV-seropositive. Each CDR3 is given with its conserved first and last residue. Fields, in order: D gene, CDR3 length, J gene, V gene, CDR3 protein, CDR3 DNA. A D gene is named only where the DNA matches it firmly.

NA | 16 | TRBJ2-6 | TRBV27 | CASSWGGQFGANVLTF | TGTGCCAGCAGTTGGGGGGGGCAGTTTGGGGCCAACGTCCTGACTTTC
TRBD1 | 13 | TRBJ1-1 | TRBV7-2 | CASSVDPQGRAFF | TGTGCCAGCAGCGTCGACCCACAGGGGCGGGCTTTCTTT
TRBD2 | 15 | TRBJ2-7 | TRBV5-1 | CASSSSGYPSYEQYF | TGCGCCAGCAGCTCTAGCGGATATCCCTCCTACGAGCAGTACTTC
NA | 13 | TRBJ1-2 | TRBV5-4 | CASSLEGPYGYTF | TGTGCCAGCAGCTTAGAGGGCCCCTATGGCTACACCTTC
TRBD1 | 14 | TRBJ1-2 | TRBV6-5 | CASRPGQDNYGYTF | TGTGCCAGCAGGCCGGGACAGGATAACTATGGCTACACCTTC
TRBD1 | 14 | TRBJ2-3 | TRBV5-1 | CASSPGQGTDTQYF | TGCGCCAGCAGCCCCGGACAGGGGACAGATACGCAGTATTTT
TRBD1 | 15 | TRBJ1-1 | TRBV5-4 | CASSLAGTVKDEAFF | TGTGCCAGCAGCTTGGCCGGGACAGTGAAGGATGAAGCTTTCTTT
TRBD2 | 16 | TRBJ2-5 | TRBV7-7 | CASSLTLGLDQGTQYF | TGTGCTAGCAGCTTAACCCTAGGACTAGATCAGGGGACCCAGTACTTC
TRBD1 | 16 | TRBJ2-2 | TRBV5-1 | CASSLGQGRGTGELFF | TGCGCCAGCAGCTTAGGACAGGGTAGGGGCACCGGGGAGCTGTTTTTT
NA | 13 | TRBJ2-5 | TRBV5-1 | CASDQGGGETQYF | TGCGCCAGCGACCAGGGGGGCGGGGAGACCCAGTACTTC
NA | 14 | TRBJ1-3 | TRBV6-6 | CASSRTDSGNTIYF | TGTGCCAGCAGTCGTACAGACTCTGGAAACACCATATATTTT
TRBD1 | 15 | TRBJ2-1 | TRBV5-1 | CASSLHRGQYNEQFF | TGCGCCAGCAGCTTGCACAGGGGGCAATACAATGAGCAGTTCTTC
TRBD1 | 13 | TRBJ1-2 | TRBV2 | CASSEQGAGGYTF | TGTGCCAGCAGTGAACAGGGGGCAGGGGGCTACACCTTC
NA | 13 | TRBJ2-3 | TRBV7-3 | CASSLLGTDTQYF | TGTGCCAGCAGCTTATTAGGCACAGATACGCAGTATTTT
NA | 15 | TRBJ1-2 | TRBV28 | CASNPPSGMVGGYTF | TGTGCCAGCAACCCGCCGTCGGGGATGGTAGGAGGCTACACCTTC
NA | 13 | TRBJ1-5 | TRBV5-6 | CASSLGDNQPQHF | TGTGCCAGCAGCTTGGGCGACAATCAGCCCCAGCATTTT
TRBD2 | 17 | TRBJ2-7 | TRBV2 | CASSELPRTSGTHEQYF | TGTGCCAGCAGTGAATTGCCCCGGACTAGCGGGACCCACGAGCAGTACTTC
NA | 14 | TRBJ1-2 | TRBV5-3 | CARSFGRGSGGYTF | TGTGCCAGAAGCTTCGGAAGGGGGAGTGGTGGCTACACCTTC
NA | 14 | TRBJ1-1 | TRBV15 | CATSEGVLNTEAFF | TGTGCCACCAGCGAGGGAGTATTGAACACTGAAGCTTTCTTT
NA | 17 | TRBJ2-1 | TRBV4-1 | CASSHLHSGGSYNEQFF | TGCGCCAGCAGCCACCTTCATAGCGGCGGCTCCTACAATGAGCAGTTCTTC
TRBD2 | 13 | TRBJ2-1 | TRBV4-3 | CASRSGDVYEQFF | TGCGCCAGCAGGAGCGGGGATGTTTATGAGCAGTTCTTC
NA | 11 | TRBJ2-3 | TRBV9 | CASSLLDTQYF | TGTGCCAGCAGCCTTTTGGATACGCAGTATTTT
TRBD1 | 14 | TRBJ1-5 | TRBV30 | CAWSVGTDNQPQHF | TGTGCCTGGAGTGTAGGGACAGATAATCAGCCCCAGCATTTT
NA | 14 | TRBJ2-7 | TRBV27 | CASSLRTGPYEQYF | TGTGCCAGCAGTTTGCGAACAGGACCCTACGAGCAGTACTTC
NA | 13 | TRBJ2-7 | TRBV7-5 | CARSLKVEGEQYF | TGTGCCAGAAGCTTAAAGGTGGAGGGAGAGCAGTACTTC
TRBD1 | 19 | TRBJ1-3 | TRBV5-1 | CASSRMSRDRGPYGNTIYF | TGCGCCAGCAGCCGGATGTCCCGGGACAGGGGGCCATATGGAAACACCATATATTTT
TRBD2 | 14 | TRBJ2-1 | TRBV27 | CASSSSGLAGSEFF | TGTGCCAGCAGTTCCTCGGGACTAGCGGGATCAGAGTTCTTC
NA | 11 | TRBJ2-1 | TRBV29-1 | CSVEDPRGYFF | TGCAGCGTTGAAGATCCTCGGGGTTACTTCTTC
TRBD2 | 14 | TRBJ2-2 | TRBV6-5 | CASRRDYTAGELFF | TGTGCCAGCAGACGGGACTATACTGCCGGGGAGCTGTTTTTT
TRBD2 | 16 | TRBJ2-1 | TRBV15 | CATSLGLAGGPGEQFF | TGTGCCACCAGCCTGGGACTAGCGGGAGGGCCAGGTGAGCAGTTCTTC
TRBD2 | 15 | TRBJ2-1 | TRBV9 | CASSVSSGRAIEQFF | TGTGCCAGCAGCGTAAGTAGCGGGAGGGCCATTGAGCAGTTCTTC
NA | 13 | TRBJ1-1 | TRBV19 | CASYTRGSTEAFF | TGTGCCAGCTACACCCGAGGCAGCACTGAAGCTTTCTTT
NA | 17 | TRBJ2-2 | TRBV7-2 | CASSLETVLYTTGELFF | TGTGCCAGCAGCTTAGAAACCGTCCTATATACCACCGGGGAGCTGTTTTTT
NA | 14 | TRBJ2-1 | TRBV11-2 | CASSLLTIYNEQFF | TGTGCCAGCAGCCTGCTTACTATCTACAATGAGCAGTTCTTC
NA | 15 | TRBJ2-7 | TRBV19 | CASSPGGGRGYEQYF | TGTGCCAGTAGTCCCGGCGGGGGCAGGGGCTACGAGCAGTACTTC
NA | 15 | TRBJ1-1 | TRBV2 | CASSAEGLMNTEAFF | TGTGCCAGCAGTGCTGAGGGTCTGATGAACACTGAAGCTTTCTTT
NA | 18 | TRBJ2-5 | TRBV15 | CATSRGDGGGITQETQYF | TGTGCCACCAGCAGAGGGGATGGGGGCGGAATAACTCAAGAGACCCAGTACTTC
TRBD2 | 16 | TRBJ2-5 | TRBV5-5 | CASSWGTSGDQETQYF | TGTGCCAGCAGCTGGGGGACTAGCGGGGACCAAGAGACCCAGTACTTC
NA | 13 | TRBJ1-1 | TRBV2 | CASSDPGDTEAFF | TGTGCCAGCAGTGACCCAGGGGACACTGAAGCTTTCTTT
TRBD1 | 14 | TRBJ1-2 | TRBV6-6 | CASSWGQAYLGYTF | TGTGCCAGCAGTTGGGGACAGGCTTACCTTGGCTACACCTTC
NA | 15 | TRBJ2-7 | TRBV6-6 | CASSSLRGLPYEQYF | TGTGCCAGCAGCTCCCTCAGGGGACTACCATACGAGCAGTACTTC
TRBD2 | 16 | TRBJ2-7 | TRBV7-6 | CASSLVGLAGADEQYF | TGTGCCAGCAGCTTAGTGGGACTAGCGGGGGCCGACGAGCAGTACTTC
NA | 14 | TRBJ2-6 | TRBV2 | CASSRDTGANVLTF | TGTGCCAGCAGTCGGGACACTGGGGCCAACGTCCTGACTTTC